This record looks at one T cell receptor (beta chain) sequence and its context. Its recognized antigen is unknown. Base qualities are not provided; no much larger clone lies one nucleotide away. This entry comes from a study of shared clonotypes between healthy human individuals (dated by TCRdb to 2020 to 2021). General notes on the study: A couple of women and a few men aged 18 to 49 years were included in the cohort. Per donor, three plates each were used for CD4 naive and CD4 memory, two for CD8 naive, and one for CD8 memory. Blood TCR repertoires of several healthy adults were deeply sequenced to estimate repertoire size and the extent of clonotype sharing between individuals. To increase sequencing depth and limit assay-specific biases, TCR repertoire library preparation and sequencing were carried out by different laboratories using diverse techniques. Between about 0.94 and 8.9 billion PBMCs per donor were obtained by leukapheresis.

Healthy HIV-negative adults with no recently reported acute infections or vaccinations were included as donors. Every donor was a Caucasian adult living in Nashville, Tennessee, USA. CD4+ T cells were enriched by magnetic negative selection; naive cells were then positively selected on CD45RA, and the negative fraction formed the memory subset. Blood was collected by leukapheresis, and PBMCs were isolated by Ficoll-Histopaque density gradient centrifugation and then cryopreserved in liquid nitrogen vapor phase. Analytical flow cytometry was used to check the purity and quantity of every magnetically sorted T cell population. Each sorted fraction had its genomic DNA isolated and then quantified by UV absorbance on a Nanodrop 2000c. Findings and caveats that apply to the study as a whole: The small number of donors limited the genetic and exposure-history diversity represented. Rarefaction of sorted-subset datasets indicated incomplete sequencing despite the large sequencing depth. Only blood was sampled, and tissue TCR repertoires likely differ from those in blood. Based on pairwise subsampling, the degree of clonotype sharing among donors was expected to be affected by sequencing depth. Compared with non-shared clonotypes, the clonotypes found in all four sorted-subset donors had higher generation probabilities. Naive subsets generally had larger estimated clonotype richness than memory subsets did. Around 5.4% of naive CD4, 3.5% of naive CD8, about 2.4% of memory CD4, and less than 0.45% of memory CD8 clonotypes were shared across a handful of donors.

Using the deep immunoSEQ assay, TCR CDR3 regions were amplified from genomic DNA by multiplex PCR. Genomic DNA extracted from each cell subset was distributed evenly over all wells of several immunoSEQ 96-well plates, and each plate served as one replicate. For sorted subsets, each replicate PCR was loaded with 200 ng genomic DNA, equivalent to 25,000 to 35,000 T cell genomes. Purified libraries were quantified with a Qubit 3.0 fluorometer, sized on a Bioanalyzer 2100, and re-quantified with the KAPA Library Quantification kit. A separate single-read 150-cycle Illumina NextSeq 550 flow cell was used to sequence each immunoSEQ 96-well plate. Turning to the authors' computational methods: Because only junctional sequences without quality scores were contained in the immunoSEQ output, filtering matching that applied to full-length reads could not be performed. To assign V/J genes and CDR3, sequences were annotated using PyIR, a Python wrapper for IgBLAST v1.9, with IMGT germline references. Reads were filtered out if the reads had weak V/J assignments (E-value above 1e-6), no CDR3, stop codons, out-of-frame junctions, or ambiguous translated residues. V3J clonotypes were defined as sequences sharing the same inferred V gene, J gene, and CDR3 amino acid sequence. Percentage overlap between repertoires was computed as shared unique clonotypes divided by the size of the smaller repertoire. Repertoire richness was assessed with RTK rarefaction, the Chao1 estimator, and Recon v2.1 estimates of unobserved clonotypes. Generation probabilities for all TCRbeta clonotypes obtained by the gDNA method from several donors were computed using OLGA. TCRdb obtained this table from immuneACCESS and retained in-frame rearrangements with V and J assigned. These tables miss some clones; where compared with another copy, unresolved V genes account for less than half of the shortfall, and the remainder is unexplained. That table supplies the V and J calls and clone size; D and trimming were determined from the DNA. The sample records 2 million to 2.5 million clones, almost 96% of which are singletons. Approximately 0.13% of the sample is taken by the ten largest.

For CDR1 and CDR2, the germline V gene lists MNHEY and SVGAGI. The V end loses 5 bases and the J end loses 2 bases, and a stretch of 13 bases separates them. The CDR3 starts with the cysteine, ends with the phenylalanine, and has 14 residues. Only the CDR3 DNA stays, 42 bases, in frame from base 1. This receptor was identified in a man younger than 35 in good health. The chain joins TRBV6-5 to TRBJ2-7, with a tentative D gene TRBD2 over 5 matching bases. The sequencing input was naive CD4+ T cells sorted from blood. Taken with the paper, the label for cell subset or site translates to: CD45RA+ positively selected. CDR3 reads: CASSRTLGAYEQYF. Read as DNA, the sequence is TGTGCCAGCAGTCGGACCCTCGGGGCCTACGAGCAGTACTTC.